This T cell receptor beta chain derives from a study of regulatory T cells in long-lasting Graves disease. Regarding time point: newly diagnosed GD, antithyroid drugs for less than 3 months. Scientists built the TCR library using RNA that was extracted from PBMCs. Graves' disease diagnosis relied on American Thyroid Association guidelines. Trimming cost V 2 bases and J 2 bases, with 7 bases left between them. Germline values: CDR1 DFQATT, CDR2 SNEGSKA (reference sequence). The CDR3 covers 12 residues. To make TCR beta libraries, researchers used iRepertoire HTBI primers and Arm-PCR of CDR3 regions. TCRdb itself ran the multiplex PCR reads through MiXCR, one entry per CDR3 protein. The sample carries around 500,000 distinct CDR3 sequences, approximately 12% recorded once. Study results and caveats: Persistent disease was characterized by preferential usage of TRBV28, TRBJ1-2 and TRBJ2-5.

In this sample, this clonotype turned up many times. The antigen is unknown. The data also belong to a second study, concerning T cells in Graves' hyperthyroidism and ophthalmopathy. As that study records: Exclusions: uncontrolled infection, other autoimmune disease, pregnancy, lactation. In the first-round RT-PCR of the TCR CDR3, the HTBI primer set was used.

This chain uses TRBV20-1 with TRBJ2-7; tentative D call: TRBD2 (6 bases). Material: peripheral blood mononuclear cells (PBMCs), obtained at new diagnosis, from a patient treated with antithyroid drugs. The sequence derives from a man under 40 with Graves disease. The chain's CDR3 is CSARLAAYEQYF. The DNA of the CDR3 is TGCAGTGCTAGATTAGCGGCCTACGAGCAGTACTTC.